This T cell receptor beta chain originates from a study of T-cell memory formation after mild COVID-19 (dated by TCRdb to the early 2020s). About the investigation overall: TCR sequence clusters from the two donors were found to be largely donor specific. In a couple of donors, T-cell clones that expanded and contracted after mild COVID-19 were tracked by sequencing TCRalpha and TCRbeta repertoires over time. The cohort comprised two young, previously healthy adult volunteers, one female and one male. The full study reports these points: Contracting CD4+ clones appeared mostly in the CM and EM memory subsets, whereas CD8+ clones were enriched in EMRA. The detection of some responding clones in pre-infection memory suggests that pre-existing cross-reactive memory T cells joined the SARS-CoV-2 response. Clones that contracted from day 15 to 85 showed balanced CD4/CD8 phenotypes, whereas a second wave of clones that expanded from day 15 to 37 leaned towards CD4+. SARS-CoV-2 specificity was not confirmed for the second-wave clones peaking on day 37. Only two mild cases were covered in the study, and larger cohorts including severe cases with pre-infection samples were considered necessary.

In its sample, this clonotype was seen a few times. This receptor's antigen is unknown. Per-base quality was not reported, and no clone a single base away is much larger than it. TCRdb shows the sequencer as Illumina NovaSeq 6000. TCRalpha and TCRbeta cDNA libraries were built by 5'RACE with constant-segment primers, adding sample barcodes and unique molecular identifiers. RNA was extracted from every sample with Trizol reagent. Amplification of the libraries took two PCR steps, and the second step added a second sample barcode plus Illumina TruSeq adapters. Sequencing of libraries was performed on an Illumina NovaSeq with 2 x 150 bp paired-end reads. Per the source publication's procedure: The reads were demultiplexed and collapsed into UMI-guided consensus sequences using migec v1.2.7. Using mixcr v2.1.11, UMI consensuses were aligned to TRA and TRB V and J templates and then assembled into clonotypes. A clonotype was counted as expanded or contracted only when both edgeR and NoisET called the clonotype significant, with the noise models trained on biological replicates. For edgeR calls, the cutoffs were a false discovery rate-adjusted p below 0.01 and a log2 fold-change threshold of 1. As an exploratory analysis of dynamics, max-normalized trajectories of the 1000 most abundant clonotypes were examined by PCA with hierarchical clustering. Separately sequenced CD4+ and CD8+ repertoires were used to assign the CD4 or CD8 phenotype of responding clones. TCRdb reprocessed the public reads (quality trimming at Q25 with fastp, clone calling with MiXCR) and kept in-frame beta chains. Every entry covers one CDR3 protein and lists the most common genes and DNA from its rows. What appears here as the V and J calls and clone size reflects TCRdb's work, not the paper's. In all, the sample holds 190,000 or so distinct CDR3 sequences, and around a fifth of those were seen once. 23% of the sample goes to the ten largest clones.

PBMCs were isolated by Ficoll-Paque density gradient centrifugation. The CDR3 holds 13 amino acids from the cysteine to the phenylalanine. Only the CDR3 part of the read is kept: 39 bases, read in frame from the first base. Relative to germline, V is missing 4 bases and J is missing 9 bases, with 6 bases of the junction outside any gene match. Sequences MGHRA (CDR1) and YSYEKL (CDR2) are obtained from the germline V gene. The sequenced sample consisted of PBMCs or a T cell subset sorted from them (not recorded which). The chain joins TRBV4-1 to TRBJ2-1, and 7 bases in between align with TRBD2. This TCR was sampled from an adult woman who had mild COVID-19 (a few samples of this study predate the infection). The sample titles of this study are shuffled in the database, so cell type and time point are left out; the donor was told from shared clones. DNA sequence: TGCGCCAGCAGCCCCTCGACTAGCAGTGAGCAGTTCTTC. Its coded protein is CASSPSTSSEQFF.